This T cell receptor (beta chain) came from a study of CD4 T cells in relation to SARS-CoV-2 and coronaviruses. Study in general: PBMCs were cultured with antigen for roughly nine days before TCR beta sequencing.

The unexposed donors gave CD4+ T cells in about 2010-2019, prior to COVID-19. The cells were cultured for less than twelve days before CD4+ T cells were isolated. As cell numbers allowed, unexposed-donor CD4+ T cells faced SARS-CoV-2 S/N and four cold-coronavirus spikes. Fresh IL-2 medium replaced half the medium on days 3 and 7. Profiling relied on immunoSEQ multiplex PCR, and the TCRdb table lists in-frame clones only, not all of them. The sample yields some 29,000 clones, about 80% seen once. With regard to this clone: What it binds is not known.

The germline gives CDR1 SGDLS, CDR2 YYNGEE. V lost 4 bases and J lost 2; bases outside the gene matches: 9. This CDR3 has 16 residues. Study-wide points: Monoreactive clones expanded significantly more to SARS-CoV-2 than crossreactive clones did.

Sequenced: CD4+ T cells from PBMCs, cultured in vitro. The TCR was taken from a human donor in good health. This sequence joins TRBV9 and TRBJ1-1; 9 positions agree with TRBD1. Here the CDR3 reads CASSPGLGQGNTEAFF. The CDR3 DNA reads as TGTGCCAGCAGCCCCGGATTGGGACAGGGTAACACTGAAGCTTTCTTT.